The entry below gives a single T cell receptor beta chain sequence along with its context. Its antigen is unknown. Measured with immunoSEQ multiplex PCR; TCRdb has only the in-frame clones, and not every one. Of around 64,000 clones in the sample, 80% to 95% were seen once. These data belong to a study of T cells in localized non-small cell lung cancer. Study results and caveats: Sequencing was restricted to one tumor region; therefore, heterogeneity remains possible.

Germline assignment: CDR1 LNHDA and CDR2 SQIVND (reference sequence). Trimming took off 3 bases at V and 5 bases at J, with 13 bases between the two ends. There are 14 residues in the CDR3. The TCR sequence derives from a man aged 40-75 years with stage I lung adenocarcinoma. Specimen: peripheral blood, collected before any cancer treatment. The genes are TRBV19 and TRBJ1-1, with D possibly being TRBD1 (5 bases). DNA of the CDR3: TGTGCCAGTAGTATGCAGGGCGGGGTAACTGAAGCTTTCTTT. Protein product: CASSMQGGVTEAFF.